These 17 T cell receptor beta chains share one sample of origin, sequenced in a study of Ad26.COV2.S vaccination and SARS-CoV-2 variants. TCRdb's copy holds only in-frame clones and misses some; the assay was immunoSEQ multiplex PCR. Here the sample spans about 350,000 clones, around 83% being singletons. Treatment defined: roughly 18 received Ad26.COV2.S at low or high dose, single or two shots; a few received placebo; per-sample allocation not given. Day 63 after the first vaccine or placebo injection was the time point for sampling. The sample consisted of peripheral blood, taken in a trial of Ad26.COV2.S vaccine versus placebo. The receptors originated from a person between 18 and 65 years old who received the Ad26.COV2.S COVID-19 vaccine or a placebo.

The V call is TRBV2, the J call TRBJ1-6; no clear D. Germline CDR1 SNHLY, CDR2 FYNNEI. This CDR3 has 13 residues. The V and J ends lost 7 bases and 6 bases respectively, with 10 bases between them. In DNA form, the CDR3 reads TGTGCCAGCAACCCAGCGGGTAATTCACCCCTCCACTTT. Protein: CASNPAGNSPLHF.

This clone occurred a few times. The DNA of the CDR3 is TGTGCCAGCTCGGTGACATCCTACGAGCAGTACTTC. Amino acid sequence: CASSVTSYEQYF. The chain links TRBV10-3 to TRBJ2-7; D is unresolved. Trimming left V 10 bases short and J 1 base short, with 11 bases between. CDR1 is ENHRY and CDR2 is SYGVKD in the germline V gene. The length of the CDR3 is 12 residues.

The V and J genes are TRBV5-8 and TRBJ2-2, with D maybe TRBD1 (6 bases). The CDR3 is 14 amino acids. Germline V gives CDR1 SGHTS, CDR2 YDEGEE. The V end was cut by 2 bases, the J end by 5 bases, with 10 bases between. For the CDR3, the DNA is TGTGCCAGCAGCTTCACAGGGCGTACCGGGGAGCTGTTTTTT. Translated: CASSFTGRTGELFF.

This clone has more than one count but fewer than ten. The CDR3 region has the DNA TGTGCCAGCAGCCCGGACAGGGGGCAGACTGAAGCTTTCTTT. Amino acids: CASSPDRGQTEAFF. The chain joins TRBV7-2 to TRBJ1-1; TRBD1 matches 11 bases. Germline CDR1 reads SGHTA; CDR2 reads FQGNSA. V shed 5 bases and J 5 bases; nucleotides not matched to a gene: 4. This CDR3 is 14 amino acids long.

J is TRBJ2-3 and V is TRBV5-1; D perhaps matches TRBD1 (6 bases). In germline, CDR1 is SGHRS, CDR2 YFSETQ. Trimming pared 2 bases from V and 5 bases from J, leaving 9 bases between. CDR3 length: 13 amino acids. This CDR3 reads CASSLTGIDTQYF. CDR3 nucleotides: TGCGCCAGCAGCTTAACAGGGATAGATACGCAGTATTTT.

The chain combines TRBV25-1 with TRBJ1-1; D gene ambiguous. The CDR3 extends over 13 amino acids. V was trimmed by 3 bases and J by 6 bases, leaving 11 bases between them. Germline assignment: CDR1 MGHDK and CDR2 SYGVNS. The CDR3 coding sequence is TGTGCCAGCAGTGACAGCCGTCGGGCTGAAGCTTTCTTT. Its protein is CASSDSRRAEAFF.

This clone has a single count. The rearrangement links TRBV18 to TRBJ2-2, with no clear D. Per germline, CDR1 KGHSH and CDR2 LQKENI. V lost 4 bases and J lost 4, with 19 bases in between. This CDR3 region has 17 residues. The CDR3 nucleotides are TGTGCCAGCTCACTCCCGGCAGGCCCGATTAGCACCGGGGAGCTGTTTTTT. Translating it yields CASSLPAGPISTGELFF.

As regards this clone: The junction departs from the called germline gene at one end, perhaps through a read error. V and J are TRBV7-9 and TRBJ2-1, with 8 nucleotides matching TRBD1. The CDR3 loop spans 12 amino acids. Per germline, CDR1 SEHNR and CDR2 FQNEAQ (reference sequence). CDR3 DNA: TGTGCCAGCAGCTGGCCCCAGGGGGCTTTTATCTTC. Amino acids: CASSWPQGAFIF.

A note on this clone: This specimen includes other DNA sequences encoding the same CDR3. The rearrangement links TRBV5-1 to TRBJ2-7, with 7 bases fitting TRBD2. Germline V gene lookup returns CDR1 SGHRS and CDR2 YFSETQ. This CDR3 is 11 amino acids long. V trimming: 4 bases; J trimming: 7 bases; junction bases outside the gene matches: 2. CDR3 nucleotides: TGCGCCAGCAGCCTCGGGGGGGAGCAGTACTTC. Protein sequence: CASSLGGEQYF.

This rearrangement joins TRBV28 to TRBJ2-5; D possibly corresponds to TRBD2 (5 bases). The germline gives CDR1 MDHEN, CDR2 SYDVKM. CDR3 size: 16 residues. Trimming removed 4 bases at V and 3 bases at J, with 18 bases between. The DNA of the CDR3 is TGTGCCAGCAGTTCCCTGGAAGGCGACGGGGAAGAGACCCAGTACTTC. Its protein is CASSSLEGDGEETQYF.

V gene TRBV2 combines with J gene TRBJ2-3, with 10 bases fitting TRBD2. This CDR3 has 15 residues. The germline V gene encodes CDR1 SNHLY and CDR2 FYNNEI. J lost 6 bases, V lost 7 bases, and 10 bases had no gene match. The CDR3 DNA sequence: TGTGCCAGCAAACCGGGACTAGCGCGTCACGATACGCAGTATTTT. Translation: CASKPGLARHDTQYF.

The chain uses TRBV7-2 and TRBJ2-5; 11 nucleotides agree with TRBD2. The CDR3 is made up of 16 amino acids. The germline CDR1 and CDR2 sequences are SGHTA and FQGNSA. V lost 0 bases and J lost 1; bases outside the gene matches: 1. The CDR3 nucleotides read TGTGCCAGCAGCTTAGCTAGCGGGAGGGTCCAAGAGACCCAGTACTTC. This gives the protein CASSLASGRVQETQYF.

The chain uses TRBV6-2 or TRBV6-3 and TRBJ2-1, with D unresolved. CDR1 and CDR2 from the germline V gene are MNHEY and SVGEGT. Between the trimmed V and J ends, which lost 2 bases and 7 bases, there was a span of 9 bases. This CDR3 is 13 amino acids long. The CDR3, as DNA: TGTGCCAGCAGTTACGGTTCCTTTAATGAGCAGTTCTTC. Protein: CASSYGSFNEQFF.

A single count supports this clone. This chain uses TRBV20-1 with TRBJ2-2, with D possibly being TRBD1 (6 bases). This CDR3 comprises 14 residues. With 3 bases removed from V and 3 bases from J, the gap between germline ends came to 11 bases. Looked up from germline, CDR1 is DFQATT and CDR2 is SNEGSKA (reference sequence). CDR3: CSASNRVDTGELFF. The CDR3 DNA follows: TGCAGTGCTAGTAACAGGGTAGACACCGGGGAGCTGTTTTTT.

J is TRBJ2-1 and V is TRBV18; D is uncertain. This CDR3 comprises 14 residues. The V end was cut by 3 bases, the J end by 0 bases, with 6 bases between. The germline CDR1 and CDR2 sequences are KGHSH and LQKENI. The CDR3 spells CASSPGFSYNEQFF. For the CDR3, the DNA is TGTGCCAGCTCACCGGGTTTCTCCTACAATGAGCAGTTCTTC.

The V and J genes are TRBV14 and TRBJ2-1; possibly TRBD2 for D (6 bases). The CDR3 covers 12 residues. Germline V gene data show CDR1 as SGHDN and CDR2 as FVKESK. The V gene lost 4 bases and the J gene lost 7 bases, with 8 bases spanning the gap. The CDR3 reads CASSRDWNEQFF. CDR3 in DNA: TGTGCCAGCAGCCGGGACTGGAATGAGCAGTTCTTC.

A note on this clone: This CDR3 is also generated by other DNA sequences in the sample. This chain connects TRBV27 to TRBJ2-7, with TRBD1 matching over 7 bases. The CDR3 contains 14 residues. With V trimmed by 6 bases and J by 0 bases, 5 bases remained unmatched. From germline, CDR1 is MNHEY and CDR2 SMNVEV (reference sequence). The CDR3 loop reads CASSLTGTSYEQYF. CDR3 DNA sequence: TGTGCCAGCAGCCTGACAGGGACCTCCTACGAGCAGTACTTC.